The 18 T cell receptor beta chains below all came from one sample that was sequenced in a study of blood T cell repertoires in COVID-19. Profiled with immunoSEQ multiplex PCR; TCRdb holds only in-frame clones, not every one. The sample has approximately 97,000 clones, 75% to 90% seen once. Sequencing was carried out using peripheral blood. These receptors were taken from a woman aged 50 to 60 with COVID-19, enrolled during active disease.

This chain joins TRBV6-5 and TRBJ1-6; TRBD1 aligns across 7 bases. The CDR3 contains 14 residues. The ends lost 5 bases at V and 10 bases at J; junction bases unmatched: 8. Germline CDR1 MNHEY, CDR2 SVGAGI. This chain's CDR3 is CASSPRQGGSPLHF. The DNA of the CDR3 is TGTGCCAGCAGTCCCAGACAGGGAGGCTCACCCCTCCACTTT.

The genes are TRBV12-3 or TRBV12-4 and TRBJ2-2, with 9 nucleotides matching TRBD1. CDR3 length equals 12 residues. Trimming cost V 11 bases and J 7 bases; bases outside gene matches: 5. The CDR3 sequence: CAWDRANGELFF. In nucleotides, the CDR3 is TGTGCCTGGGACAGGGCGAACGGGGAGCTGTTTTTT.

This clone was seen a handful of times. V usage is TRBV20-1 and J usage is TRBJ2-2, with D maybe TRBD1 (6 bases). The CDR3 covers 15 residues. The germline V and J ends were trimmed by 3 bases and 2 bases, with 13 bases remaining between them. Germline V gene data show CDR1 as DFQATT and CDR2 as SNEGSKA (reference sequence). The CDR3 sequence: CSASGQQINTGELFF. The CDR3 DNA reads TGCAGTGCTAGTGGACAGCAAATTAACACCGGGGAGCTGTTTTTT.

J is TRBJ2-7 and V is TRBV13; 10 bases agree with TRBD2. V was clipped by 5 bases and J by 3 bases; unmatched bases: 1. Germline V lookup: CDR1 PRHDT, CDR2 FYEKMQ (reference sequence). The CDR3 loop spans 13 amino acids. CDR3 in DNA: TGTGCCAGCAGCCAGCGGGAGGGCTACGAGCAGTACTTC. Translating it yields CASSQREGYEQYF.

This clone was observed a few times. The chain joins TRBV4-1 to TRBJ1-1, with 11 nucleotides matching TRBD1. The CDR3 contains 16 residues. J was trimmed by 7 bases and V by 0 bases; bases with no gene match: 7. Germline loops: CDR1 MGHRA, CDR2 YSYEKL. DNA of the CDR3: TGCGCCAGCAGCCAAGATCGTTGGACAGGGGGCTTTGAAGCTTTCTTT. Its translation: CASSQDRWTGGFEAFF.

This rearrangement joins TRBV9 to TRBJ1-6, with TRBD1 matching over 8 bases. Germline V lookup: CDR1 SGDLS, CDR2 YYNGEE. V dropped 3 bases and J dropped 9; count of bases not matched to a gene: 5. There are 14 residues in the CDR3. DNA of the CDR3: TGTGCCAGCAGCGCACAGGGGGTCCTTTCACCCCTCCACTTT. Its translation is CASSAQGVLSPLHF.

The chain links TRBV18 to TRBJ1-2, with 8 bases aligning to TRBD1. Germline V gene lookup returns CDR1 KGHSH and CDR2 LQKENI. V dropped 4 bases and J dropped 6; count of bases not matched to a gene: 7. This CDR3 comprises 14 residues. CDR3 region: CASSRQGAGDGYTF. CDR3 DNA: TGTGCCAGCTCACGTCAGGGGGCAGGAGATGGCTACACCTTC.

The chain employs TRBV3-1 (or the pseudogene TRBV3-2) and TRBJ2-5; 10 bases are shared with TRBD1. J was trimmed by 5 bases and V by 2 bases; bases with no gene match: 8. This CDR3 comprises 16 residues. Germline CDR1 is LGHDT and CDR2 is YNNKEL (reference sequence). CDR3 DNA sequence: TGTGCCAGCAGCCAAAACTTGGGACAGGGGCTGGAGACCCAGTACTTC. The encoded protein is CASSQNLGQGLETQYF.

This clone has a handful of counts. CDR3 sequence (DNA): TGTGCCAGCAGTCGGACTAGCGGAGCGAACACCGGGGAGCTGTTTTTT. Translating it yields CASSRTSGANTGELFF. The chain uses TRBV2 and TRBJ2-2, with 10 bases identical to TRBD2. The V gene end was trimmed by 5 bases and the J gene end by 0 bases; junction bases not matched to a gene: 3. Germline lookup yields CDR1 SNHLY and CDR2 FYNNEI. This CDR3 has 16 residues.

This chain connects TRBV30 to TRBJ1-3; D call uncertain. Germline V gives CDR1 GTSNPN, CDR2 SVGIG (reference sequence). Trimming pared 0 bases from V and 1 base from J, leaving 7 bases between. The CDR3 loop spans 14 amino acids. The CDR3 sequence is CAWSVLKSGNTIYF. Written as DNA, the CDR3 is TGTGCCTGGAGTGTACTCAAATCTGGAAACACCATATATTTT. Full variable domain (rest looked up from reference TRBV30 and TRBJ1-3): SQTIHQWPATLVQPVGSPLSLECTVEGTSNPNLYWYRQAAGRGLQLLFYSVGIGQISSEVPQNLSASRPQDRQFILSSKKLLLSDSGFYLCAWSVLKSGNTIYFGEGSWLTVV.

The chain joins TRBV9 to TRBJ2-2; 8 bases map to TRBD1. V lost 3 bases and J lost 5; bases outside the gene matches: 6. CDR1 and CDR2 from the germline V gene are SGDLS and YYNGEE. The CDR3 runs to 15 residues. In DNA, the CDR3 is TGTGCCAGCAGCGCGGGACAGGTCCTGACCGGGGAGCTGTTTTTT. Its translation: CASSAGQVLTGELFF.

The rearrangement links TRBV5-4 to TRBJ2-3, with TRBD2 matching over 8 bases. The V and J ends lost 4 bases and 0 bases, in that order; junction bases with no gene match: 4. Germline CDR1 reads SGHNT; CDR2 reads YYREEE (reference sequence). The CDR3 contains 15 residues. The CDR3 DNA reads as TGTGCCAGCAGCCATAGCGGGGTTAGCACAGATACGCAGTATTTT. It yields the protein CASSHSGVSTDTQYF.

The gene calls are TRBV7-9 and TRBJ1-2; no definite D call. The CDR3 spans 12 residues. CDR1 and CDR2 from the germline V gene are SEHNR and FQNEAQ (reference sequence). V lost 5 bases and J 7 bases, leaving 11 bases between the germline ends. In nucleotides, the CDR3 is TGTGCCAGCAGCCCCAATGTTCCTGGCTACACCTTC. This encodes CASSPNVPGYTF. The variable domain in full, with the rest retrieved from reference TRBV7-9 and TRBJ1-2, is DTGVSQNPRHKITKRGQNVTFRCDPISEHNRLYWYRQTLGQGPEFLTYFQNEAQLEKSRLLSDRFSAERPKGSFSTLEIQRTEQGDSAMYLCASSPNVPGYTFGSGTRLTVV.

The chain recombines TRBV30 with TRBJ1-1, with TRBD1 identical over 7 bases. The CDR3 spans 13 residues. Germline trimming cut 5 bases from V and 0 bases from J; bases unmatched to any gene: 3. Germline V lookup: CDR1 GTSNPN, CDR2 SVGIG (reference sequence). The CDR3 DNA reads TGTGCCTGGGTCGGACAGGTGAACACTGAAGCTTTCTTT. Encoded protein: CAWVGQVNTEAFF.

The J gene is TRBJ2-7, the V gene TRBV3-1 (or the pseudogene TRBV3-2); TRBD1 matches 7 bases. V shed 4 bases, J shed 0 bases, and the junction held 6 bases outside the gene matches. Germline assignment: CDR1 LGHDT and CDR2 YNNKEL (reference sequence). The CDR3 is 15 residues long. The CDR3 nucleotides read TGTGCCAGCAGCCCCACTGGGACAGACTCCTACGAGCAGTACTTC. Protein sequence: CASSPTGTDSYEQYF.

The CDR3 nucleotides are TGTGCCAGCTCACCAGGGCACGTGGGTAGCGGCTACGAGCAGTACTTC. It specifies CASSPGHVGSGYEQYF. The V gene is TRBV18, the J gene TRBJ2-7; a possible D gene is TRBD2 (6 bases). CDR1 and CDR2 (germline): KGHSH, LQKENI. The V end lost 2 bases, the J end lost 3 bases, and 17 bases lay between the germline ends. The CDR3 has 16 residues.

For the CDR3, the DNA is TGTGCCAGCAGTTCTACAGGGTACTCCTACGAGCAGTACTTC. Protein product: CASSSTGYSYEQYF. The rearrangement joins TRBV28 to TRBJ2-7; D perhaps matches TRBD1 (6 bases). Germline V gene lookup returns CDR1 MDHEN and CDR2 SYDVKM. The CDR3 runs 14 residues. The germline V and J ends were trimmed by 4 bases and 0 bases, with 10 bases remaining between them.

V is TRBV6-5 and J is TRBJ2-2; 7 positions match TRBD1. The CDR3 is 15 amino acids. Germline V lookup: CDR1 MNHEY, CDR2 SVGAGI. V gave up 8 bases and J gave up 5 bases; unmatched junction bases: 11. The CDR3 coding sequence is TGTGCCAGCGAGATGGGGCAGGGGGAGACCGGGGAGCTGTTTTTT. It is translated as CASEMGQGETGELFF.